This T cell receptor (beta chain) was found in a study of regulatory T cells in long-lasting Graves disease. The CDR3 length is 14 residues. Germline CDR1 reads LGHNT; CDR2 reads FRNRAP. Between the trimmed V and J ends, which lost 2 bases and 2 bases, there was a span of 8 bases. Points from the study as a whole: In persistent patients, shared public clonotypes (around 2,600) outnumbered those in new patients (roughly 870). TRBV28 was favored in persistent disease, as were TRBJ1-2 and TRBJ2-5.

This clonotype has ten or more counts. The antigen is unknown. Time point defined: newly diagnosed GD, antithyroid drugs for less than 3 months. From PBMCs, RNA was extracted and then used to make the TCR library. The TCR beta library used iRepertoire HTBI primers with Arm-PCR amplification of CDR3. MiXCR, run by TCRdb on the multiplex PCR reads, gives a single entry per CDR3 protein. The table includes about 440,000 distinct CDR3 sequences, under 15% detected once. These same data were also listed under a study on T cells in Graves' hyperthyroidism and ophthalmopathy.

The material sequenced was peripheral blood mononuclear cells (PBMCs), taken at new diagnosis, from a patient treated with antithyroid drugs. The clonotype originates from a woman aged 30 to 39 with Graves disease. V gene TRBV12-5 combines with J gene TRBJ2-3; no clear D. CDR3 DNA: TGTGCTAGTGGTTTGCCAGACACCACAGATACGCAGTATTTT. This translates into CASGLPDTTDTQYF.